This T cell receptor (beta chain) was sequenced during a study of shared clonotypes between healthy human individuals (dated by TCRdb to 2018 to 2020). In terms of the full investigation: A couple of women and a few men aged 18 to 49 years were included in the cohort. Per donor, three plates each were used for CD4 naive and CD4 memory, two for CD8 naive, and one for CD8 memory. To estimate repertoire size and how much clonotype sharing occurs between individuals, the study deeply sequenced the blood TCR repertoires of five healthy adults. Different laboratories and diverse techniques were used to prepare libraries and sequence TCR repertoires, to increase sequencing depth and limit assay-specific biases. Between about 0.8 and 9 billion PBMCs per donor were obtained by leukapheresis.

On this clone itself: It lacks a known antigen. No much larger clone is present one base from it, and per-base qualities are unavailable.

CDR1 and CDR2, looked up from the germline V gene, are SGDLS and YYNGEE. V is shortened by 4 bases, J by 6 bases, and the region joining them spans 14 bases. The CDR3 runs 14 residues from the cysteine to the phenylalanine. CDR3 DNA only is kept here, 42 bases in frame from base 1. Healthy HIV-negative adults with no recently reported acute infections or vaccinations were included as donors. Only Caucasian adults living in Nashville, Tennessee, USA were represented among the donors. Magnetic negative selection was used to enrich CD4+ T cells, after which naive cells were positively selected on CD45RA and the negative fraction became the memory subset. Blood was collected by leukapheresis, and PBMCs were isolated by Ficoll-Histopaque density gradient centrifugation and then cryopreserved in liquid nitrogen vapor phase. Analytical flow cytometry was used to check the purity and quantity of each magnetically sorted T cell population. Genomic DNA was isolated from every sorted fraction and measured by UV absorbance on a Nanodrop 2000c.

Using the deep immunoSEQ assay, TCR CDR3 regions were amplified from genomic DNA by multiplex PCR. Genomic DNA extracted from each cell subset was distributed evenly over all wells of several immunoSEQ 96-well plates, and each plate served as one replicate. For sorted subsets, approximately 190 ng of genomic DNA, equivalent to 30,000 or so T cell genomes, went into each replicate PCR. The purified libraries were quantified using a Qubit 3.0 fluorometer, sized with a Bioanalyzer 2100, and then quantified again using the KAPA Library Quantification kit. Each immunoSEQ 96-well plate was sequenced on its own single-read 150-cycle Illumina NextSeq 550 flow cell. Regarding the original processing steps: Because only junctional sequences without quality scores were contained in the immunoSEQ output, filtering matching that applied to full-length reads could not be performed. Sequences were annotated with PyIR, a Python wrapper for IgBLAST v1.9, using IMGT germline references to assign V/J genes and CDR3. Any read was removed if the V/J assignment was weak (E-value above 1e-6), the CDR3 was missing, or the read contained stop codons, out-of-frame junctions, or ambiguous translated residues. V3J clonotypes were defined as sequences sharing an identical inferred V gene, J gene, and CDR3 amino acid sequence. To compute the percentage overlap between repertoires, the number of shared unique clonotypes was divided by the size of the smaller repertoire. Three approaches were used to assess repertoire richness: RTK rarefaction, the Chao1 estimator, and Recon v2.1 estimates of unobserved clonotypes. For all TCRbeta clonotypes obtained by the gDNA method from a few donors, generation probabilities were computed with OLGA. This is the immuneACCESS table as TCRdb keeps it, with only in-frame sequences that have V and J called. A part of the clones is gone; compared with another copy, unresolved V genes explain less than half, and the rest is unexplained. D and trimming come from the DNA, and the V and J calls and clone size come from that table. This sample is represented by about 2.5 million clones; 85% to 95% of them were singletons. Clones ranked in the top ten supply approximately 0.41% of the sample.

Beyond this particular receptor, the publication reports: Compared with non-shared clonotypes, the clonotypes found in all four sorted-subset donors had higher generation probabilities. Incomplete sequencing was indicated by rarefaction of sorted-subset datasets, despite the large sequencing depth. Sampling was restricted to blood, and TCR repertoires in tissue are likely to differ from TCR repertoires in blood. Across a few donors, approximately 4.6% of naive CD4, roughly 3.5% of naive CD8, 2% to 2.5% of memory CD4, and approximately 0.42% of memory CD8 clonotypes were shared. Pairwise subsampling led to the expectation that sequencing depth would affect the degree of clonotype sharing among donors. Naive subsets generally had larger estimated clonotype richness than memory subsets. Because the study included only a small number of donors, the genetic and exposure-history diversity represented was limited.

The chain uses TRBV9 and TRBJ2-1; possibly the D gene is TRBD1, per 6 matching bases. The receptor was isolated from a man aged 18-30 years in good health. Some clones in this sample may be carry-over from other donors' samples. The specimen sequenced was naive CD4+ T cells from PBMCs. Taken with the paper, the label for cell subset or site translates to: CD45RA+ positively selected. The DNA is as follows: TGTGCCAGCAGCCCACAACAGGGATCCAATGAGCAGTTCTTC. Its product reads: CASSPQQGSNEQFF.